The TCR beta chain under discussion was sequenced for a study of preoperative IRX-2 immunotherapy in early breast cancer. Specified treatment: preoperative locoregional IRX-2 cytokine immunotherapy. Patients received preoperative, locoregional IRX-2 cytokine immunotherapy in a phase Ib study. V was cut by 5 bases and J by 5 bases, with 16 bases left in between. CDR1 and CDR2 from the germline V gene are SGHNT and YENEEA. The CDR3 covers 15 residues. This table comes from immunoSEQ multiplex PCR, and its TCRdb copy is limited to in-frame clones, with some not included. This table has about 1,600 clones, more than 65% appearing once.

This material consisted of tumor tissue, taken after IRX-2 immunotherapy. The chain has TRBV11-3 and TRBJ1-5, with D perhaps matching TRBD1 (6 bases). The sequence came from a human donor with breast cancer. CDR3 residues: CASSPGHGIYQPQHF. In DNA form, the CDR3 reads TGTGCCAGCAGCCCGGGACACGGAATCTATCAGCCCCAGCATTTT.